Below, 30 T cell receptor beta chains from the same sample are listed, as sequenced in a study of T cell repertoires in cytomegalovirus infection. MiXCR, applied by TCRdb to the reads, yields one record per CDR3 protein. Of about 450,000 distinct CDR3 sequences listed, under 40% are singletons. The sample was PBMCs. These receptors were taken from a human donor in good health (CMV status not recorded). Some clones in this sample may be carry-over from other donors' samples.

This clonotype has at least ten counts. The chain uses TRBV19 and TRBJ1-5, with 8 positions matching TRBD1. V shed 7 bases and J 6 bases; nucleotides not matched to a gene: 14. CDR1 is LNHDA and CDR2 is SQIVND in the germline V gene (reference sequence). CDR3 length equals 16 residues. The CDR3: CASTDSETGVSQPQHF. The CDR3 DNA follows: TGTGCCAGTACCGACTCCGAGACAGGGGTCAGTCAGCCCCAGCATTTT.

This clonotype was seen more than once but under ten times. The chain links TRBV5-4 to TRBJ2-1, with a possible D match to TRBD1 (6 bases). Germline CDR1 and CDR2: SGHNT and YYREEE (reference sequence). V dropped 4 bases and J dropped 8 bases, with 13 bases sitting between them. There are 13 residues in the CDR3. CDR3 residues: CASSAGTTDEQFF. CDR3 sequence (DNA): TGTGCCAGCAGCGCCGGGACAACTGATGAGCAGTTCTTC.

This clonotype was counted a single time. J is TRBJ1-1 and V is TRBV2; D not certain. V shed 8 bases and J shed 7 bases, with 20 bases lying between them. The CDR3 totals 14 residues. The germline V gene encodes CDR1 SNHLY and CDR2 FYNNEI. CDR3 sequence: CASGVLVGAGEAFF. The DNA of the CDR3 is TGTGCCAGCGGGGTCTTAGTGGGCGCGGGTGAAGCTTTCTTT.

The chain carries TRBV7-2 and TRBJ2-7; D is uncertain. Germline V CDR1 and CDR2: SGHTA, FQGNSA. V was pared by 2 bases and J by 3 bases, with 29 bases between. This CDR3 region has 20 residues. The CDR3 reads CASSLTSPSGPPRALYEQYF. CDR3 bases: TGTGCCAGCAGCTTAACATCTCCCTCCGGGCCCCCAAGGGCCCTCTACGAGCAGTACTTC.

The rearrangement joins TRBV6-2 or TRBV6-3 to TRBJ2-5; D is perhaps TRBD2 (6 bases). CDR1 is MNHEY and CDR2 is SVGEGT in the germline V gene. The V end lost 6 bases, the J end lost 5 bases, and 19 bases lay between the germline ends. The CDR3 has 15 amino acids. The CDR3 region has the DNA TGTGCCAGCAGCCCGGGAGACGGTCGATCGGAGACCCAGTACTTC. It codes for CASSPGDGRSETQYF.

As for this clonotype: Mismatch with germline at one junction end may stem from a read error. The V gene is TRBV4-1, the J gene TRBJ1-5; D gene ambiguous. The V gene's germline CDR1 is MGHRA and CDR2 YSYEKL. The CDR3 is made up of 13 amino acids. For the CDR3, the DNA is TGCTCCAGCAGCCAAGTATGGGGACAGCCCCAGCATTTT. Translation gives CSSSQVWGQPQHF.

This clonotype has more than one count but fewer than ten. The J gene is TRBJ1-4, the V gene TRBV7-9; unclear D gene. Trimming removed 3 bases at V and 1 base at J, with 3 bases between. Germline CDR1 SEHNR, CDR2 FQNEAQ (reference sequence). The CDR3 is 13 amino acids. CDR3 nucleotides: TGTGCCAGCAGCTTGAAAACTAATGAAAAACTGTTTTTT. This gives the protein CASSLKTNEKLFF.

In DNA, the CDR3 is TGCAGTGCTAGTCCCTTCCTAGCGGGGGGGCCAGAAGATACGCAGTATTTT. It translates to CSASPFLAGGPEDTQYF. The chain employs TRBV20-1 and TRBJ2-3; TRBD2 matches at 12 bases. Germline V gene data show CDR1 as DFQATT and CDR2 as SNEGSKA (reference sequence). With 3 bases clipped from V and 5 bases from J, the junction kept 12 bases outside the gene matches. This CDR3 region has 17 residues.

The V call is TRBV7-2, the J call TRBJ1-1; maybe TRBD1 (6 bases). Trimming left V 5 bases short and J 0 bases short, with 19 bases between. CDR1 SGHTA and CDR2 FQGNSA come from the germline V gene. This CDR3 spans 17 amino acids. The CDR3 nucleotides are TGTGCCAGCAGCCCGGTTGAGGCCACAGGGCTGAACACTGAAGCTTTCTTT. Its translation: CASSPVEATGLNTEAFF. The whole variable domain, remainder taken from reference TRBV7-2 and TRBJ1-1, is GAGVSQSPSNKVTEKGKDVELRCDPISGHTALYWYRQSLGQGLEFLIYFQGNSAPDKSGLPSDRFSAERTGGSVSTLTIQRTQQEDSAVYLCASSPVEATGLNTEAFFGQGTRLTVV.

The rearrangement links TRBV7-2 to TRBJ1-2; 10 bases fit TRBD1. The CDR3 totals 15 residues. CDR1 and CDR2 from the germline V gene are SGHTA and FQGNSA. V lost 4 bases to trimming and J lost 6 bases; unmatched junction nucleotides: 8. The CDR3 DNA sequence: TGTGCCAGCAGCTCCGGGGGGGACAGGGGTAATGGCTACACCTTC. Translation: CASSSGGDRGNGYTF.

This chain connects TRBV15 to TRBJ2-7; 7 bases agree with TRBD2. The length of the CDR3 is 14 residues. Germline V gene sequence: CDR1 LNHNV, CDR2 YYDKDF (reference sequence). J gave up 7 bases and V 1 base, and 7 bases lay outside the gene matches. For the CDR3, the DNA is TGTGCCACCAGCAGAGGGGGGGGACCGCGGGAGCAGTACTTC. This sequence encodes CATSRGGGPREQYF.

The table lists this clonotype with a few counts. V and J are TRBV7-3 and TRBJ1-6; D not certain. This CDR3 comprises 15 residues. V shed 2 bases and J shed 7 bases, with 12 bases lying between them. Germline V gene lookup returns CDR1 SGHTA and CDR2 FQGTGA. The CDR3 sequence: CASSLRPGTNSPLHF. DNA for the CDR3: TGTGCCAGCAGCTTACGGCCGGGAACGAATTCACCCCTCCACTTT.

The chain is built from TRBV28 and TRBJ1-2; D perhaps matches TRBD1 (6 bases). Per the germline V gene, CDR1 is MDHEN and CDR2 is SYDVKM. The CDR3 totals 15 residues. V lost 2 bases and J 0 bases, leaving 10 bases between the germline ends. The CDR3 DNA sequence: TGTGCCAGCAGTTTAACGGGGGCGGCTAACTATGGCTACACCTTC. Protein sequence: CASSLTGAANYGYTF.

This clonotype was detected ten times or more. Germline and junction disagree at one end, which may indicate a read error. The rearrangement uses TRBV7-6 and TRBJ1-5; unclear D gene. CDR3 length equals 13 residues. Germline V gene data show CDR1 as SGHVS and CDR2 as FNYEAQ. The CDR3 is CASSPSRNRPQHF. The CDR3 DNA sequence: TGTGCCAGCAGTCCCTCAAGGAATCGGCCCCAGCATTTT.

The V and J genes are TRBV12-3 or TRBV12-4 and TRBJ1-2, with D perhaps matching TRBD1 (5 bases). This CDR3 spans 14 amino acids. Trimming took 6 bases from V and 0 from J, leaving 11 bases between them. This CDR3 reads CASRGTATNYGYTF. DNA for the CDR3: TGTGCCAGCAGAGGGACGGCCACTAACTATGGCTACACCTTC.

Here the CDR3 DNA reads TGTGCCAGCAGCTTAGTGGCAGGGGAACGAAATGAGCAGTTCTTC. It encodes CASSLVAGERNEQFF. The chain is built from TRBV11-1 and TRBJ2-1, with D maybe TRBD1 (6 bases). Trimming took 1 base from V and 7 from J, leaving 14 bases between them. In germline, CDR1 is SGHAT, CDR2 FQDESV (reference sequence). The CDR3 has 15 residues.

This clonotype was observed a few times. The rearrangement uses TRBV28 and TRBJ2-5; no firm D call. V lost 6 bases, J lost 5 bases, and 10 bases lay in between. Germline assignment: CDR1 MDHEN and CDR2 SYDVKM. The CDR3 is 12 amino acids. CDR3 coding DNA: TGTGCCAGCAGGACTCACGGGGAGACCCAGTACTTC. This sequence encodes CASRTHGETQYF.

This clonotype was picked up many times. The J gene is TRBJ1-5, the V gene TRBV7-2; D not resolved. The CDR3 has 14 amino acids. Germline CDR1 is SGHTA and CDR2 is FQGNSA. V gave up 3 bases and J gave up 1 base, with 7 bases separating them. The CDR3 reads CASSFNPSNQPQHF. CDR3 bases: TGTGCCAGCAGCTTTAATCCGAGCAATCAGCCCCAGCATTTT.

V gene TRBV14 combines with J gene TRBJ2-5; TRBD1 matches at 7 bases. The CDR3 length is 15 residues. The trim removed 1 base at V and 5 bases at J, leaving 7 bases unmatched. Germline V CDR1 and CDR2: SGHDN, FVKESK. Here the CDR3 reads CASSQGGQAEETQYF. In DNA form, the CDR3 reads TGTGCCAGCAGCCAAGGAGGACAGGCGGAGGAGACCCAGTACTTC.

Of note for this clonotype: A much larger clonotype is one base distant, so this may be a read error. The chain carries TRBV12-3 or TRBV12-4 and TRBJ1-4; TRBD1 aligns across 11 bases. The V gene end was trimmed by 6 bases and the J gene end by 1 base; junction bases not matched to a gene: 13. CDR3 length equals 19 residues. The CDR3 loop is CASRDTGTGGIGTNEKLFF. The CDR3 nucleotides are TGTGCCAGCAGGGATACCGGGACAGGGGGTATTGGAACTAATGAAAAACTGTTTTTT.

The V call is TRBV7-2, the J call TRBJ2-3; 10 nucleotides align to TRBD2. CDR1 is SGHTA, CDR2 FQGNSA, per germline. Trimming took 5 bases from V and 5 from J; bases not matched to a gene: 7. The length of the CDR3 is 15 residues. The CDR3: CASSERGGLQDTQYF. CDR3 coding DNA: TGTGCCAGCAGCGAGCGGGGGGGCCTACAAGATACGCAGTATTTT. The full variable domain, completed using reference TRBV7-2 and TRBJ2-3, is GAGVSQSPSNKVTEKGKDVELRCDPISGHTALYWYRQSLGQGLEFLIYFQGNSAPDKSGLPSDRFSAERTGGSVSTLTIQRTQQEDSAVYLCASSERGGLQDTQYFGPGTRLTVL.

In its sample, this clonotype was seen a few times. The rearrangement uses TRBV7-8 and TRBJ1-1, with TRBD1 matching over 10 bases. This CDR3 comprises 15 residues. With V trimmed by 3 bases and J by 2 bases, 3 bases remained unmatched. The germline V gene encodes CDR1 SGHVS and CDR2 FQNEAQ. CDR3 sequence reads: CASSFWDRGNTEAFF. The CDR3 region has the DNA TGTGCCAGCAGCTTTTGGGACAGGGGAAACACTGAAGCTTTCTTT.

This chain joins TRBV6-1 and TRBJ2-7, with a possible D match to TRBD2 (5 bases). In germline, CDR1 is MNHNS, CDR2 SASEGT. This CDR3 spans 16 amino acids. Between the trimmed V and J ends, which lost 2 bases and 1 base, there was a span of 15 bases. The CDR3 coding sequence is TGTGCCAGCAGTGAAAAGGACGGTAGCGTATCCTACGAGCAGTACTTC. It yields the protein CASSEKDGSVSYEQYF.

In this sample, this clonotype turned up a few times. The V gene is TRBV11-3, the J gene TRBJ2-1, with a weak D call TRBD2 (6 bases). Germline CDR1 is SGHNT and CDR2 is YENEEA. The V and J ends lost 1 base and 7 bases respectively, with 20 bases between them. This CDR3 has 17 amino acids. The chain's CDR3 is CASSLGDGGDSTNEQFF. For the CDR3, the DNA is TGTGCCAGCAGCTTAGGGGACGGCGGGGATTCAACGAATGAGCAGTTCTTC.

This chain links TRBV12-3 or TRBV12-4 with TRBJ1-5; D call uncertain. This CDR3 has 15 residues. V was shortened by 3 bases and J by 4 bases, with 13 bases between the two germline ends. The CDR3 DNA follows: TGTGCCAGCAGTTTCCGTCGGGGTATGAATCAGCCCCAGCATTTT. As protein: CASSFRRGMNQPQHF.

This clonotype has just one count. CDR3: CASSLGRAHTGELFF. CDR3 coding DNA: TGTGCCAGTTCGCTGGGCAGGGCCCACACCGGGGAGCTGTTTTTT. The rearrangement joins TRBV6-2 or TRBV6-3 to TRBJ2-2; D may be TRBD1 (5 bases). The CDR3 runs to 15 residues. Trimming stripped 9 bases from V and 3 bases from J, with 17 bases between. Germline V gives CDR1 MNHEY, CDR2 SVGEGT.

This sequence joins TRBV6-6 and TRBJ2-1, with TRBD1 identical over 9 bases. The CDR3 contains 14 residues. Germline values: CDR1 MNHNY, CDR2 SVGAGI (reference sequence). V shed 5 bases and J 6 bases; nucleotides not matched to a gene: 5. The CDR3 protein is CASSNTGGTNEQFF. The CDR3 coding sequence is TGTGCCAGCAGTAATACAGGGGGCACCAATGAGCAGTTCTTC.

This clonotype was observed a few times. The chain couples TRBV6-5 to TRBJ1-2; 7 nucleotides match TRBD1. Germline-derived CDR1 and CDR2 are MNHEY and SVGAGI. V shed 2 bases, J shed 2 bases, and the junction held 8 bases outside the gene matches. This CDR3 region has 16 residues. The CDR3 nucleotides read TGTGCCAGCAGTTACCACCGACAGGGAAGGAACTATGGCTACACCTTC. It translates to CASSYHRQGRNYGYTF.

This chain links TRBV6-6 with TRBJ2-5, with TRBD2 matching 14 bases. There are 17 residues in the CDR3. CDR1 is MNHNY and CDR2 is SVGAGI in the germline V gene (reference sequence). Trimming at V came to 6 bases and at J to 9 bases, leaving 15 bases not matched to a gene. CDR3 amino acids: CASSIMTSGGALGSQYF. The CDR3 DNA is TGTGCCAGCAGCATCATGACTAGCGGGGGGGCACTTGGTTCCCAGTACTTC.

The chain has TRBV19 and TRBJ2-2; D possibly corresponds to TRBD1 (6 bases). The V gene's germline CDR1 is LNHDA and CDR2 SQIVND (reference sequence). This CDR3 comprises 16 residues. V lost 6 bases to trimming and J lost 6 bases, with 20 bases between them. The CDR3 is CASRVQGRRIAGELFF. In nucleotides, the CDR3 is TGTGCCAGTAGGGTACAGGGACGAAGAATCGCCGGGGAGCTGTTTTTT.